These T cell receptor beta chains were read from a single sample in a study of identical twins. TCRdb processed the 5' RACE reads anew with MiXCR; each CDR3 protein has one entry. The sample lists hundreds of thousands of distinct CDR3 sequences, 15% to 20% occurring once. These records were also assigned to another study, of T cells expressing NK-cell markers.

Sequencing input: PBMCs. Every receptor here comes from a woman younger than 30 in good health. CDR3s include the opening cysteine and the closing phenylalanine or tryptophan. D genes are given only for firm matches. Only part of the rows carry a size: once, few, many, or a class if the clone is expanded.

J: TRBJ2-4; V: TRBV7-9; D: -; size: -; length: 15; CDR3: CASSLGASLKNIQYF; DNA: TGTGCCAGCAGCTTGGGGGCCTCCCTGAAAAACATTCAGTACTTC
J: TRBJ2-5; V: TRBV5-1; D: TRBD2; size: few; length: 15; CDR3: CASSRAGEVQETQYF; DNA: TGCGCCAGCAGCAGAGCGGGAGAAGTCCAAGAGACCCAGTACTTC
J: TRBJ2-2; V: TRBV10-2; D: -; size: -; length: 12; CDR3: CASTVNTGELFF; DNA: TGCGCCAGCACTGTGAACACCGGGGAGCTGTTTTTT
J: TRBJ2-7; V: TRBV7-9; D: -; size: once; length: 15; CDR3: CASSLFQGLSYEQYF; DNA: TGTGCCAGCAGCTTATTCCAGGGGCTATCCTACGAGCAGTACTTC
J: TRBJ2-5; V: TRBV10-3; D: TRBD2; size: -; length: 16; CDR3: CAISEGFGGGQETQYF; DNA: TGTGCCATCAGTGAAGGGTTTGGCGGGGGCCAAGAGACCCAGTACTTC
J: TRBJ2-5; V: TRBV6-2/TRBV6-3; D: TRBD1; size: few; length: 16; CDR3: CASSTLLKGARETQYF; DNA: TGTGCCAGCAGTACCCTATTGAAGGGGGCACGGGAGACCCAGTACTTC
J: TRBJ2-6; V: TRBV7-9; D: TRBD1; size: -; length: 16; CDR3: CASSLGTGAGANVLTF; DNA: TGTGCCAGCAGCTTAGGGACAGGGGCCGGGGCCAACGTCCTGACTTTC
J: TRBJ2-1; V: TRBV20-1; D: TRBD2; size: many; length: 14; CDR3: CSATGGTSGNEQFF; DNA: TGCAGTGCTACCGGGGGGACTAGCGGCAATGAGCAGTTCTTC
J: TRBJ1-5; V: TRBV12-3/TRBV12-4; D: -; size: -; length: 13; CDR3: CASSFFVYQPQHF; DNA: TGTGCCAGCAGTTTTTTCGTATATCAGCCCCAGCATTTT
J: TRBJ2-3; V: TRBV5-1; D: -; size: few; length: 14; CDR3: CASMEDVPTDTQYF; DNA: TGCGCCAGCATGGAAGACGTACCCACAGATACGCAGTATTTT
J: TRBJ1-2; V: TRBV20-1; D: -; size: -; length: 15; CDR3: CSARDSARTGSDYTF; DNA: TGCAGTGCTAGAGATTCGGCCCGGACGGGTTCGGACTACACCTTC
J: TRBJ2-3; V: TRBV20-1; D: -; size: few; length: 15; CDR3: CSARDIISVPDTQYF; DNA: TGCAGTGCTAGAGATATAATAAGTGTGCCAGATACGCAGTATTTT
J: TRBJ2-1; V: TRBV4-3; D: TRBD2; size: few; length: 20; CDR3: CASSQDSRGVTCPTYNEQFF; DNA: TGCGCCAGCAGCCAAGATAGTCGGGGGGTGACCTGCCCCACCTACAATGAGCAGTTCTTC
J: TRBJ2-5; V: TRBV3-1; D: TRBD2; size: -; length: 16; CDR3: CASSLLAGVFSKTQYF; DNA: TGTGCCAGCTCCCTCTTAGCGGGGGTCTTCAGTAAGACCCAGTACTTC
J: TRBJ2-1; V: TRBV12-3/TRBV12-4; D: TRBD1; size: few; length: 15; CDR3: CASSPGQGVVNEQFF; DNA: TGTGCCAGCAGTCCGGGACAGGGTGTCGTGAATGAGCAGTTCTTC
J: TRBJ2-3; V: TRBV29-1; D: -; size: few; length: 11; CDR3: CSAHRADTQYF; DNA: TGCAGCGCGCACAGAGCTGATACGCAGTATTTT
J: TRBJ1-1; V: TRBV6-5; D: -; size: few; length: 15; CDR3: CASSYYRGLGTEAFF; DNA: TGTGCCAGCAGTTACTATCGGGGGCTGGGGACTGAAGCTTTCTTT
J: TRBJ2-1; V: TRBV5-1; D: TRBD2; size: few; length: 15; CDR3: CASSWTSGDYNEQFF; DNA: TGCGCCAGCAGCTGGACTAGCGGGGATTACAATGAGCAGTTCTTC
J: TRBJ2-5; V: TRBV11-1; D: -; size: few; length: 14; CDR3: CASSSFGGGGTQYF; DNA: TGTGCCAGCAGCTCCTTCGGGGGAGGGGGGACCCAGTACTTC
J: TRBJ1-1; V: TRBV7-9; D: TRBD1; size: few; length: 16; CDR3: CASSSPAGGGNTEAFF; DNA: TGTGCCAGCAGCTCCCCAGCAGGGGGCGGGAACACTGAAGCTTTCTTT
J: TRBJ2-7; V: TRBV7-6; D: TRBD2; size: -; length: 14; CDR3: CASSATSGGDEQYF; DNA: TGTGCCAGCAGCGCAACTAGCGGGGGGGACGAGCAGTACTTC
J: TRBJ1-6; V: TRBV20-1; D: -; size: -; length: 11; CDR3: CSAGGNTPLHF; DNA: TGCAGTGCGGGGGGGAATACACCCCTCCACTTT
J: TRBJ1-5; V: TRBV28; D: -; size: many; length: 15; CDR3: CASSLQGAGNQPQHF; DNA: TGTGCCAGCAGTTTACAGGGAGCCGGCAATCAGCCCCAGCATTTT
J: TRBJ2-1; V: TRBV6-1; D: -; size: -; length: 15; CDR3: CASRGTGTTHNEQFF; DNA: TGTGCCAGCAGAGGTACCGGGACGACCCACAATGAGCAGTTCTTC
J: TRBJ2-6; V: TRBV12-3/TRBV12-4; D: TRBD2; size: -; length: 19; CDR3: CACSYGTSGGAGGANVLTF; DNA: TGTGCCTGCAGTTATGGAACTAGCGGGGGGGCCGGAGGGGCCAACGTCCTGACTTTC
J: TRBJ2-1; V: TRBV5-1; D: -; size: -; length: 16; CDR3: CASSPRVGGSYNEQFF; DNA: TGCGCCAGCAGCCCCAGGGTCGGCGGCTCCTACAATGAGCAGTTCTTC
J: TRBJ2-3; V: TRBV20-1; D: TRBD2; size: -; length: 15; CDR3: CSAPPGLANTDTQYF; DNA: TGCAGTGCTCCTCCCGGACTAGCAAACACAGATACGCAGTATTTT
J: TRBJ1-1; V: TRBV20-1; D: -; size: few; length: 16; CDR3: CSARDPEKTGIYEAFF; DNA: TGCAGTGCTAGAGACCCTGAAAAGACGGGAATCTATGAAGCTTTCTTT
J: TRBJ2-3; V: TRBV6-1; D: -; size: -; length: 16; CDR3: CASRGSATYSTDTQYF; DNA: TGTGCCAGCAGGGGAAGCGCGACATACAGCACAGATACGCAGTATTTT
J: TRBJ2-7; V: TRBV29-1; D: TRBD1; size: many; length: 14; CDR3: CSVAGTAFSYEQYF; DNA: TGCAGCGTGGCCGGGACAGCGTTTTCCTACGAGCAGTACTTC
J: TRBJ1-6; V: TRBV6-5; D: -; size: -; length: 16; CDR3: CASSYSTSSYNSPLHF; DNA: TGTGCCAGCAGTTACTCGACGAGCTCCTATAATTCACCCCTCCACTTT
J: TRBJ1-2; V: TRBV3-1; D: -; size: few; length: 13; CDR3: CASSHSDPYGYTF; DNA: TGTGCCAGCAGCCACTCAGACCCCTATGGCTACACCTTC